This TCR beta chain was sequenced for a study of spatial heterogeneity in lung cancer. General study findings and limits: At tumor resection, ubiquitous expanded TCRs were detected in blood more often than later.

The presence of a unique molecular identifier marked each TCR cDNA molecule. TCRdb reprocessed the 5' RACE reads with MiXCR, giving one entry per CDR3 protein. The table shows about 85,000 distinct CDR3 sequences, with 15% to 25% occurring only once. The germline V and J ends were trimmed by 5 bases and 4 bases, with 17 bases remaining between them. The CDR3 is 15 amino acids. Looked up from germline, CDR1 is SGHTA and CDR2 is FQGNSA. To note about this clonotype: Its specificity is unknown. Since a much larger clone is just one base distant, this may be a read error.

Indicated time point: sample taken at primary tumor resection. No cell sorting; template was whole RNA from tumor, lung tissue or PBMC. Patients with untreated early-stage non-small cell lung cancer, numbering some 72, were the donors. The chain uses TRBV7-2 and TRBJ1-2; D is unresolved. The sequencing here drew on PBMCs, taken at surgery. The TCR sequence derives from a male donor with early-stage non-small cell lung cancer. The CDR3 loop reads CASSQNILSTYGYTF. The CDR3, as DNA: TGTGCCAGCAGCCAGAATATCCTCTCCACCTATGGCTACACCTTC.